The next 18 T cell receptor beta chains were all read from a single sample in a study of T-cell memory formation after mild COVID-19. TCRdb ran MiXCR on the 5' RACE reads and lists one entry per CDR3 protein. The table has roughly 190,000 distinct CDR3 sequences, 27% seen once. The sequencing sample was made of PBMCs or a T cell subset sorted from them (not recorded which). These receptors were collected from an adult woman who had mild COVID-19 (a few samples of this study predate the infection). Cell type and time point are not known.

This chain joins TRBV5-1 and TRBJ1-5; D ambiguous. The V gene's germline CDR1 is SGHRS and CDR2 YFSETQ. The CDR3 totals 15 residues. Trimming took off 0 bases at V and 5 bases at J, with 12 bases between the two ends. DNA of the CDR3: TGCGCCAGCAGCTTGGATCCGGAGAACGATCAGCCCCAGCATTTT. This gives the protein CASSLDPENDQPQHF.

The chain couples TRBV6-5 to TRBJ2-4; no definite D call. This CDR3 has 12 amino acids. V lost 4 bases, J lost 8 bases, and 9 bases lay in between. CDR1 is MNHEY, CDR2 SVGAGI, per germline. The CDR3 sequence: CASSSPVDIQYF. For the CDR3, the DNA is TGTGCCAGCAGTTCCCCAGTGGACATTCAGTACTTC.

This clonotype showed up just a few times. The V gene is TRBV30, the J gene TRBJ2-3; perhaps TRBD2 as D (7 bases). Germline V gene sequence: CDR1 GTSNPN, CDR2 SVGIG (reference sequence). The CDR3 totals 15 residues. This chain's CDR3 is CVGWRRGASTDTQYF. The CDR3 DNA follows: TGTGTGGGATGGCGTCGGGGGGCCAGCACAGATACGCAGTATTTT.

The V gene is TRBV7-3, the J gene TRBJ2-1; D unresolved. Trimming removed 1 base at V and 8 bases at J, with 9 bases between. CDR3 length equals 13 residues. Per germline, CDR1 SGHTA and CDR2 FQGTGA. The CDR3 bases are TGTGCCAGCAGCTTAAATCATGCCGATGAGCAGTTCTTC. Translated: CASSLNHADEQFF.

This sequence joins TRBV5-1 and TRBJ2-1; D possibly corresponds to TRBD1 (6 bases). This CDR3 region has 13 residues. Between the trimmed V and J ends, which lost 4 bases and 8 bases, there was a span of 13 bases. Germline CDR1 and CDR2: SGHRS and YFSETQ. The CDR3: CASSIIQGDEQFF. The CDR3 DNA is TGCGCCAGCAGCATTATACAGGGAGATGAGCAGTTCTTC.

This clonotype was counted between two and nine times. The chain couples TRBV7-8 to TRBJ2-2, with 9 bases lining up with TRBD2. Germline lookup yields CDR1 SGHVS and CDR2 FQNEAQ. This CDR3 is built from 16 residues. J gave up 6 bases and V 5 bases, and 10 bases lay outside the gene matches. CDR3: CASSHPSGMEAGELFF. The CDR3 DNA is TGTGCCAGCAGCCACCCTAGCGGGATGGAAGCCGGGGAGCTGTTTTTT.

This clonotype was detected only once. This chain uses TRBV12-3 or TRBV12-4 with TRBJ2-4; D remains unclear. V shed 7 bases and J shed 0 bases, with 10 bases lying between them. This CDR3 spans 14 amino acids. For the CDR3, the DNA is TGTGCCAGCACCGTCGATCTAGCCAAAAACATTCAGTACTTC. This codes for CASTVDLAKNIQYF.

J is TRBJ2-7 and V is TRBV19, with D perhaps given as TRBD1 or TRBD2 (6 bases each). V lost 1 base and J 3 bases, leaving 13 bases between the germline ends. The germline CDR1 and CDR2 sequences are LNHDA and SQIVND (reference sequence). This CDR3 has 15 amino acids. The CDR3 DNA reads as TGTGCCAGTAGTATAGTAGGGGGGCCATACTACGAGCAGTACTTC. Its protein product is CASSIVGGPYYEQYF. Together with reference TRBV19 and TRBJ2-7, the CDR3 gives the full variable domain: DGGITQSPKYLFRKEGQNVTLSCEQNLNHDAMYWYRQDPGQGLRLIYYSQIVNDFQKGDIAEGYSVSREKKESFPLTVTSAQKNPTAFYLCASSIVGGPYYEQYFGPGTRLTVT.

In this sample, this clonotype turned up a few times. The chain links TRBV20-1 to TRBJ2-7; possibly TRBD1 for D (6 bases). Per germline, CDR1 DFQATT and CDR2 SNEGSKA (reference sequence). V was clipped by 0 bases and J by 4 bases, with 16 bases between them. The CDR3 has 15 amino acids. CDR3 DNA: TGCAGTGCTAGAGACAGGGGCCGATCACTATACGAGCAGTACTTC. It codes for CSARDRGRSLYEQYF.

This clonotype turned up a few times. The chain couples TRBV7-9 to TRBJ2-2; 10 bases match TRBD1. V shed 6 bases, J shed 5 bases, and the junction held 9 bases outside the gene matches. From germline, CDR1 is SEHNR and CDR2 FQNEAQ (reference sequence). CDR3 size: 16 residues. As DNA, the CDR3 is TGTGCCAGCAGTCGTTCGGGACAGGGGAAGACCGGGGAGCTGTTTTTT. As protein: CASSRSGQGKTGELFF.

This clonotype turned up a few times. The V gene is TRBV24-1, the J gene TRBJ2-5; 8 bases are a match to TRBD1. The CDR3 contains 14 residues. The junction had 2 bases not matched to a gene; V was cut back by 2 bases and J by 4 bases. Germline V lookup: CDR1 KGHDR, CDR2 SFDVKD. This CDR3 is CATSDSGQGETQYF. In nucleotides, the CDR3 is TGTGCCACCAGTGATTCCGGACAGGGAGAGACCCAGTACTTC.

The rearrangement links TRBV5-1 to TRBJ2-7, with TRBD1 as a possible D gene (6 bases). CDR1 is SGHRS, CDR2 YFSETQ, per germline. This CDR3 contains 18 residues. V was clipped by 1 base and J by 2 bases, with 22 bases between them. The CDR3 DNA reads TGCGCCAGCAGCTTGTCAGTCCTTGGTGGACAGATGACCTACGAGCAGTACTTC. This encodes CASSLSVLGGQMTYEQYF.

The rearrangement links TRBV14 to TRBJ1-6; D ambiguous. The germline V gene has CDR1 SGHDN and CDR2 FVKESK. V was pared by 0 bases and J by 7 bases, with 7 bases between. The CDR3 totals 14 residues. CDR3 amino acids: CASSQDLDNSPLHF. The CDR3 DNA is TGTGCCAGCAGCCAAGATTTAGACAATTCACCCCTCCACTTT. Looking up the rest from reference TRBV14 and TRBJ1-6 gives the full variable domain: EAGVTQFPSHSVIEKGQTVTLRCDPISGHDNLYWYRRVMGKEIKFLLHFVKESKQDESGMPNNRFLAERTGGTYSTLKVQPAELEDSGVYFCASSQDLDNSPLHFGNGTRLTVT.

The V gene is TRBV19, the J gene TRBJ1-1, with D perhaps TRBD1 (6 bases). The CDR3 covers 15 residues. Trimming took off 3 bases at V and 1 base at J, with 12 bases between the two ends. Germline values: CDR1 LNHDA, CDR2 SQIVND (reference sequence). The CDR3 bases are TGTGCCAGTAGTATCACAGGGTGGACGAACACTGAAGCTTTCTTT. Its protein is CASSITGWTNTEAFF.

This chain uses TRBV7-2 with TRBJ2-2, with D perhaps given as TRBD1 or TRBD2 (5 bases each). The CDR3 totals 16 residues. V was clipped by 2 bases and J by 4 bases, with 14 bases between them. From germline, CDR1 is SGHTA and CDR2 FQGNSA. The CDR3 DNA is TGTGCCAGCAGCTTATCGAGGGGATTAAGCACCGGGGAGCTGTTTTTT. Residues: CASSLSRGLSTGELFF.

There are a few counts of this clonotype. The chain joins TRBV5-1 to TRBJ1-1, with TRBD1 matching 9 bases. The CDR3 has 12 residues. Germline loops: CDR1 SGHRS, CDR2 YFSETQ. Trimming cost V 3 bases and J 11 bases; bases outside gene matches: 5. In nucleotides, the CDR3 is TGCGCCAGCAGCTCGGGACAGGGAGGTGCTTTCTTT. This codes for CASSSGQGGAFF.

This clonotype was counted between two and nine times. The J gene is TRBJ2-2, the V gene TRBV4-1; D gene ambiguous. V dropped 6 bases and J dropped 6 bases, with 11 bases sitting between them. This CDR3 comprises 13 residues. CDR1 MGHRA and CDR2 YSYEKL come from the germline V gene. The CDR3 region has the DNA TGCGCCAGCAGAAAGGGTGTCGCCGGGGAGCTGTTTTTT. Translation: CASRKGVAGELFF.

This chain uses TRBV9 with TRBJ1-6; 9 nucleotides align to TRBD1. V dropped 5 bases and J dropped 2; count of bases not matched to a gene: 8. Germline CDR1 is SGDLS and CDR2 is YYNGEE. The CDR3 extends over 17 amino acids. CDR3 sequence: CASSARDRVTYNSPLHF. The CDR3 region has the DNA TGTGCCAGCAGTGCTCGGGACAGGGTCACCTATAATTCACCCCTCCACTTT.